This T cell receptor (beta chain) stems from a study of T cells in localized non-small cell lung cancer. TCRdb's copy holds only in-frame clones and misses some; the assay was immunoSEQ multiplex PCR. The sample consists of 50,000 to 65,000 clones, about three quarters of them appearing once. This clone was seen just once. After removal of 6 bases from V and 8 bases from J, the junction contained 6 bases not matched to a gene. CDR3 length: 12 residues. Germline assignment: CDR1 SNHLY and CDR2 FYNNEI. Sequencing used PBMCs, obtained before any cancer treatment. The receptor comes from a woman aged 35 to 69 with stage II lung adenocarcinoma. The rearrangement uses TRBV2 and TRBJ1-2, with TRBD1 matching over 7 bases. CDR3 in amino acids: CASRDRLLGYTF. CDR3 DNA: TGTGCCAGCAGGGACAGGCTTTTAGGCTACACCTTC.